Each of the 2 T cell receptor beta chains below was sequenced from the same sample in a study of metastatic and nonmetastatic thyroid tumors. TCRdb reprocessed the PCR reads using MiXCR. This table holds about 34,000 clones, under 20% found once. No treatment of any kind had been given to any patient before thyroid surgery. Material: blood. The source is a female donor with papillary thyroid cancer or a benign thyroid nodule (not recorded which). Some clones in this sample may be carry-over from other donors' samples.

At least ten counts were recorded for this clone. The chain links TRBV2 to TRBJ2-2; D is perhaps TRBD2 (5 bases). Germline V lookup: CDR1 SNHLY, CDR2 FYNNEI. CDR3 length equals 14 residues. V dropped 2 bases and J dropped 3 bases, with 7 bases sitting between them. CDR3: CASSERDYTGELFF. DNA of the CDR3: TGTGCCAGCAGTGAACGGGATTACACCGGGGAGCTGTTTTTT.

This clone has at least ten counts. The chain couples TRBV2 to TRBJ2-7; D may be TRBD1 or TRBD2 (6 bases each). V gave up 3 bases and J gave up 3 bases, with 15 bases separating them. Germline CDR1 reads SNHLY; CDR2 reads FYNNEI. This CDR3 spans 15 amino acids. CDR3 nucleotide sequence: TGTGCCAGCAGTGATATTACAGGGAGGAGCTACGAGCAGTACTTC. As protein: CASSDITGRSYEQYF.